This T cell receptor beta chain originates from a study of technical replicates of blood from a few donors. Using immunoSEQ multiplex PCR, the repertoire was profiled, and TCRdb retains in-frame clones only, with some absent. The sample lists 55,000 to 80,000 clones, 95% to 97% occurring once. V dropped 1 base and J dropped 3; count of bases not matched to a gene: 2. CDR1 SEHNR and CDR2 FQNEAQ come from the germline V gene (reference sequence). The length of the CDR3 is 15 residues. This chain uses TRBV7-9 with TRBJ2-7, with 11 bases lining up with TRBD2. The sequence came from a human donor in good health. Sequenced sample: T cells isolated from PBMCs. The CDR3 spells CASSLGTSGYYEQYF. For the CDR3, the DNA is TGTGCCAGCAGCTTAGGGACTAGCGGGTACTACGAGCAGTACTTC.